Reported below is one T cell receptor (beta chain). Its antigen is not known. The data derive from a study of shared clonotypes between healthy human individuals. The study's findings and limits: Shared clonotypes: 4.5% to 6% naive CD4, around 3.5% naive CD8, about 2.2% memory CD4, more than 0.3% memory CD8. Investigators collected only blood, and repertoires in tissues likely differ.

Trimming took off 3 bases at V and 3 bases at J, with 11 bases between the two ends. This CDR3 is built from 15 residues. The germline gives CDR1 LNHDA, CDR2 SQIVND (reference sequence). Assay: immunoSEQ multiplex PCR; the TCRdb copy retains only in-frame clones and omits some. The sample yields roughly 2.2 million clones, roughly 92% seen once. This TCR derives from a young man in good health. Some clones in this sample may be carry-over from other donors' samples. What was sequenced was naive CD4+ T cells from PBMCs. Subset denoted: CD45RA+ positively selected. This rearrangement joins TRBV19 to TRBJ1-4; tentatively, D is TRBD1 (5 bases). This CDR3 reads CASSIGGWANEKLFF. The CDR3 DNA reads TGTGCCAGTAGTATCGGGGGATGGGCTAATGAAAAACTGTTTTTT.